This T cell receptor beta chain was observed in a study of blood T cell repertoires in COVID-19. Study at large: Sample material is recorded as cDNA or gDNA derived from T cells, B-cell-depleted T cells, or PBMCs.

Germline CDR1 is SGDLS and CDR2 is YYNGEE. The CDR3 length is 16 residues. V was pared by 3 bases and J by 11 bases, with 18 bases of the junction left unmatched. Per the study methods: Researchers report that nucleated cell counts were estimated from reference gene primer amplification. Assay used: immunoSEQ multiplex PCR; TCRdb lists only in-frame clones, some missing. That table supplies the V and J calls and clone size; D and trimming were determined from the DNA. Here the sample spans a few hundred thousand clones, 65% to 85% being singletons. Individuals aged roughly 18 to 95 years were recruited from approximately 24 US areas.

This rearrangement joins TRBV9 to TRBJ1-1; 8 bases align to TRBD1. The sequenced material came from PBMCs or T cells enriched from blood (not recorded which). The TCR sequence derives from a man aged 25 to 45 with acute COVID-19. The CDR3 sequence: CASSETPFQGADGAFF. DNA of the CDR3: TGTGCCAGCAGCGAAACTCCATTCCAGGGGGCAGACGGGGCTTTCTTT.